Shown below are 27 T cell receptor beta chains from a single sample sequenced in a study of identical twins. TCRdb passed the 5' RACE reads through MiXCR, listing each CDR3 protein once. The sample yields approximately 890,000 distinct CDR3 sequences, roughly 12% seen once. Another study also made use of these data, one on yellow fever vaccine responses in identical twins.

The sample was PBMCs. The receptors here all came from a woman younger than 35 in good health.

This clonotype was recorded a few times. For the CDR3, the DNA is TGTGCCAGCAGTTGGTTGCGGCTAGCGGGCCATGGGGAGCTGTTTTTT. This sequence encodes CASSWLRLAGHGELFF. This sequence joins TRBV12-3 or TRBV12-4 and TRBJ2-2, with 8 bases that match TRBD2. The CDR3 consists of 16 residues. Trimming took 4 bases from V and 8 from J; bases not matched to a gene: 12.

This clonotype was observed at least ten times. This sequence joins TRBV12-3 or TRBV12-4 and TRBJ1-1, with D uncertain. The CDR3 length is 14 residues. Trimming removed 3 bases at V and 0 bases at J, with 8 bases between. CDR3 sequence: CASSLRVMNTEAFF. CDR3 bases: TGTGCCAGCAGTTTGCGGGTCATGAACACTGAAGCTTTCTTT.

The chain couples TRBV6-5 to TRBJ2-1; tentatively, D is TRBD1 or TRBD2 (5 bases each). Germline V gene data show CDR1 as MNHEY and CDR2 as SVGAGI. CDR3 length: 15 amino acids. The germline V and J ends were trimmed by 0 bases and 5 bases, with 11 bases remaining between them. The CDR3 spells CASSYSDGGNNEQFF. The CDR3 coding sequence is TGTGCCAGCAGTTACTCGGATGGGGGTAACAATGAGCAGTTCTTC.

The gene calls are TRBV11-2 and TRBJ1-6, with no clear D. The V end was cut by 1 base, the J end by 6 bases, with 13 bases between. The CDR3 contains 16 residues. Germline CDR1 is SGHAT and CDR2 is FQNNGV. The CDR3 coding sequence is TGTGCCAGCAGCTTAGGTCCGGCGATGGGTAATTCACCCCTCCACTTT. Residues: CASSLGPAMGNSPLHF. Based on the CDR3 plus reference TRBV11-2 and TRBJ1-6, the full variable domain is EAGVAQSPRYKIIEKRQSVAFWCNPISGHATLYWYQQILGQGPKLLIQFQNNGVVDDSQLPKDRFSAERLKGVDSTLKIQPAKLEDSAVYLCASSLGPAMGNSPLHFGNGTRLTVT.

The chain employs TRBV25-1 and TRBJ1-2, with a possible D match to TRBD1 (6 bases). In germline, CDR1 is MGHDK, CDR2 SYGVNS. The V gene lost 4 bases and the J gene lost 4 bases, with 13 bases spanning the gap. The CDR3 is made up of 14 amino acids. The CDR3 loop is CASSGTTGSYGYTF. For the CDR3, the DNA is TGTGCCAGCAGTGGGACGACAGGTTCCTATGGCTACACCTTC.

The rearrangement joins TRBV7-9 to TRBJ2-4, with 7 bases that match TRBD1. The germline V gene has CDR1 SEHNR and CDR2 FQNEAQ (reference sequence). The CDR3 runs to 17 residues. J lost 2 bases, V lost 5 bases, and 12 bases had no gene match. The CDR3 DNA reads TGTGCCAGCAGCCAGGCCGTGACAGGGCTGTCCAAAAACATTCAGTACTTC. It specifies CASSQAVTGLSKNIQYF.

J is TRBJ2-2 and V is TRBV7-9; 7 bases fit TRBD2. Germline V gene data show CDR1 as SEHNR and CDR2 as FQNEAQ (reference sequence). The CDR3 is 16 residues long. J lost 0 bases, V lost 5 bases, and 6 bases had no gene match. Here the CDR3 reads CASSRTGLANTGELFF. In nucleotides, the CDR3 is TGTGCCAGCAGCCGCACCGGACTAGCGAACACCGGGGAGCTGTTTTTT. Complete variable domain (other parts from reference TRBV7-9 and TRBJ2-2): DTGVSQNPRHKITKRGQNVTFRCDPISEHNRLYWYRQTLGQGPEFLTYFQNEAQLEKSRLLSDRFSAERPKGSFSTLEIQRTEQGDSAMYLCASSRTGLANTGELFFGEGSRLTVL.

V and J are TRBV13 and TRBJ2-3; 13 nucleotides line up with TRBD2. This CDR3 contains 15 residues. V lost 6 bases and J lost 3; bases outside the gene matches: 3. CDR1 and CDR2 from the germline V gene are PRHDT and FYEKMQ (reference sequence). The CDR3 here is CASRWTSGSTDTQYF. CDR3 in DNA: TGTGCCAGCAGGTGGACTAGCGGGAGTACAGATACGCAGTATTTT.

The chain recombines TRBV7-8 with TRBJ2-4; 14 bases line up with TRBD2. The CDR3 is 19 residues long. The V and J ends lost 5 bases and 9 bases, in that order; junction bases with no gene match: 18. Per the germline V gene, CDR1 is SGHVS and CDR2 is FQNEAQ. The CDR3 bases are TGTGCCAGCAGCGTGATGGGACTAGCGGGGGCCACCGCAGGGGGCATTCAGTACTTC. As protein: CASSVMGLAGATAGGIQYF.

V is TRBV29-1 and J is TRBJ2-7; D remains unclear. Trimming stripped 5 bases from V and 3 bases from J, with 11 bases between. This CDR3 region has 12 residues. Germline V lookup: CDR1 SQVTM, CDR2 ANQGSEA. The CDR3 region has the DNA TGCAGCGTTTCTGGGCTCGGCTACGAGCAGTACTTC. Translation gives CSVSGLGYEQYF.

This clonotype was seen more than once but under ten times. The chain links TRBV29-1 to TRBJ2-7; D perhaps matches TRBD1 (6 bases). Trimming left V 4 bases short and J 6 bases short, with 10 bases between. Germline V gene sequence: CDR1 SQVTM, CDR2 ANQGSEA. The CDR3 is made up of 11 amino acids. CDR3 coding DNA: TGCAGCGTTGGGGGGCTCGGCGAGCAGTACTTC. This encodes CSVGGLGEQYF.

Comments on this clonotype: Relative to the germline gene, one junction end is altered; a read error may explain this. V and J are TRBV10-2 and TRBJ1-1; D is undetermined. The CDR3 is made up of 12 amino acids. Germline V CDR1 and CDR2: WSHSY, SAAADI. The CDR3 loop is CASIEARTEAFF. The CDR3 nucleotides are TGCGCCAGCATTGAGGCGCGCACTGAAGCTTTCTTT.

This clonotype was detected a few times. This sequence joins TRBV4-1 and TRBJ2-5; 15 bases agree with TRBD2. V shed 4 bases, J shed 4 bases, and the junction held 7 bases outside the gene matches. Per germline, CDR1 MGHRA and CDR2 YSYEKL. This CDR3 has 17 residues. As DNA, the CDR3 is TGCGCCAGCAGCCCCCGGACTAGCGGGGGGGCAGGAGAGACCCAGTACTTC. Its protein product is CASSPRTSGGAGETQYF.

This clonotype has only a few counts. The gene calls are TRBV19 and TRBJ2-2; D unclear. Germline V CDR1 and CDR2: LNHDA, SQIVND (reference sequence). V shed 3 bases and J shed 0 bases, with 8 bases lying between them. The CDR3 runs 15 residues. CDR3 in DNA: TGTGCCAGTAGTATTTGGATAGCGAACACCGGGGAGCTGTTTTTT. Translated, it gives CASSIWIANTGELFF.

In its sample, this clonotype was seen many times. V is TRBV12-3 or TRBV12-4 and J is TRBJ1-3, with D unresolved. Trimming cost V 2 bases and J 3 bases, with 11 bases left between them. The CDR3 loop spans 15 amino acids. The CDR3 reads CASSLIQGFGNTIYF. Here the CDR3 DNA reads TGTGCCAGCAGTTTAATTCAAGGATTTGGAAACACCATATATTTT.

This clonotype was detected many times. This rearrangement joins TRBV15 to TRBJ2-3; D remains unclear. The V gene's germline CDR1 is LNHNV and CDR2 YYDKDF (reference sequence). V lost 1 base, J lost 0 bases, and 5 bases lay in between. The CDR3 length is 14 residues. CDR3 bases: TGTGCCACCAGCAGAGTAGTTAGCACAGATACGCAGTATTTT. It encodes CATSRVVSTDTQYF.

There are a few counts of this clonotype. The V call is TRBV5-1, the J call TRBJ2-5, with unresolved D. The CDR3 totals 13 residues. CDR1 is SGHRS and CDR2 is YFSETQ in the germline V gene. V was clipped by 0 bases and J by 5 bases, with 8 bases between them. CDR3 region: CASSLEASETQYF. The CDR3 DNA sequence: TGCGCCAGCAGCTTGGAGGCGTCGGAGACCCAGTACTTC.

This clonotype was seen more than once but under ten times. This sequence joins TRBV2 and TRBJ2-7; D not certain. Per germline, CDR1 SNHLY and CDR2 FYNNEI. V lost 7 bases and J 3 bases, leaving 7 bases between the germline ends. CDR3 length: 11 residues. The CDR3 protein is CASKGYYEQYF. The CDR3, as DNA: TGTGCCAGCAAGGGTTACTACGAGCAGTACTTC.

This clonotype was counted ten times or more. The J gene is TRBJ2-5, the V gene TRBV20-1, with 12 bases lining up with TRBD2. The CDR3 is 16 residues long. With V trimmed by 2 bases and J by 1 base, 5 bases remained unmatched. CDR1 and CDR2 from the germline V gene are DFQATT and SNEGSKA (reference sequence). DNA of the CDR3: TGCAGTGCTAGACCCCCGACTAGCGGGAGCCAAGAGACCCAGTACTTC. Translated, it gives CSARPPTSGSQETQYF.

This clonotype was seen a handful of times. The V and J genes are TRBV6-1 and TRBJ2-7; 7 nucleotides align to TRBD1. The CDR3 spans 14 residues. In germline, CDR1 is MNHNS, CDR2 SASEGT. V lost 6 bases to trimming and J lost 2 bases; unmatched junction nucleotides: 7. The CDR3 bases are TGTGCCAGCAGCCGAGGACAGGACGCCTACGAGCAGTACTTC. It encodes CASSRGQDAYEQYF.

The gene calls are TRBV6-1 and TRBJ2-1; D is unresolved. CDR1 is MNHNS, CDR2 SASEGT, per germline. Trimming pared 0 bases from V and 8 bases from J, leaving 14 bases between. The CDR3 consists of 15 residues. DNA for the CDR3: TGTGCCAGCAGTGAAGCGGCCCCGGGTGAGGATGAGCAGTTCTTC. It codes for CASSEAAPGEDEQFF.

The table lists this clonotype with a few counts. The chain joins TRBV10-3 to TRBJ2-2, with a weak D call TRBD2 (6 bases). The CDR3 covers 14 residues. Germline V CDR1 and CDR2: ENHRY, SYGVKD. Trimming took off 10 bases at V and 2 bases at J, with 14 bases between the two ends. The CDR3 DNA reads TGTGCCACGAGGAGGGGAGCAAACACCGGGGAGCTGTTTTTT. Its translation is CATRRGANTGELFF.

This clonotype was observed a few times. The chain links TRBV9 to TRBJ1-1; perhaps TRBD1 as D (5 bases). The CDR3 runs 15 residues. Germline V gene sequence: CDR1 SGDLS, CDR2 YYNGEE. The ends were cut back, 0 bases at V and 0 bases at J, with 9 bases in the middle. CDR3 loop: CASSVVTGVNTEAFF. The CDR3 DNA reads as TGTGCCAGCAGCGTAGTAACAGGAGTGAACACTGAAGCTTTCTTT.

V and J are TRBV5-1 and TRBJ2-7, with a weak D call TRBD2 (6 bases). The ends were cut back, 7 bases at V and 0 bases at J, with 14 bases in the middle. The CDR3 loop spans 14 amino acids. The germline gives CDR1 SGHRS, CDR2 YFSETQ. The CDR3 spells CASSLAESSYEQYF. As DNA, the CDR3 is TGCGCCAGCTCGTTAGCGGAGAGCTCCTACGAGCAGTACTTC.

The J gene is TRBJ2-7, the V gene TRBV4-1; TRBD2 matches at 9 bases. CDR1 MGHRA and CDR2 YSYEKL come from the germline V gene. V lost 4 bases and J lost 1; bases outside the gene matches: 17. This CDR3 has 19 residues. CDR3 in DNA: TGCGCCAGCAGCCGTCGGTGGTCTAGCGGGAAAGGGGAGTCCTACGAGCAGTACTTC. Its translation: CASSRRWSSGKGESYEQYF.

This sequence joins TRBV7-8 and TRBJ2-5; TRBD2 agrees at 10 bases. In germline, CDR1 is SGHVS, CDR2 FQNEAQ. The CDR3 loop spans 15 amino acids. V lost 5 bases to trimming and J lost 5 bases; unmatched junction nucleotides: 8. The DNA for the CDR3 is TGTGCCAGCAGCCAAAACAGCGGGGGGGCGGAGACCCAGTACTTC. Translation: CASSQNSGGAETQYF.

This chain connects TRBV7-9 to TRBJ2-1, with TRBD1 matching 9 bases. Germline-derived CDR1 and CDR2 are SEHNR and FQNEAQ (reference sequence). Losses at the gene ends were 4 bases for V and 9 bases for J; bases not matched to a gene: 7. This CDR3 contains 14 residues. The CDR3 bases are TGTGCCAGCAGCTCTCCGGGACAGGGAGTTGAGCAGTTCTTC. It translates to CASSSPGQGVEQFF.